This TCR beta chain was recovered during a study of blood T cell repertoires in COVID-19. Within 2 weeks before study entry, exposed participants met a COVID-19 case. This table comes from immunoSEQ multiplex PCR, and its TCRdb copy is limited to in-frame clones, with some not included. The sample has a few hundred thousand clones, approximately 86% seen once; the top ten hold around 4.5%. The CDR3 has 14 amino acids. V lost 3 bases, J lost 2 bases, and 8 bases lay in between. Germline values: CDR1 KGHSH, CDR2 LQKENI. The sample consisted of PBMCs or T cells enriched from blood (not recorded which). The chain uses TRBV18 and TRBJ1-5; unclear D gene. This TCR came from a woman aged 25-40 years who had been exposed to COVID-19. The CDR3 bases are TGTGCCAGCTCACCGGAGGATGGCAATCAGCCCCAGCATTTT. Protein product: CASSPEDGNQPQHF.